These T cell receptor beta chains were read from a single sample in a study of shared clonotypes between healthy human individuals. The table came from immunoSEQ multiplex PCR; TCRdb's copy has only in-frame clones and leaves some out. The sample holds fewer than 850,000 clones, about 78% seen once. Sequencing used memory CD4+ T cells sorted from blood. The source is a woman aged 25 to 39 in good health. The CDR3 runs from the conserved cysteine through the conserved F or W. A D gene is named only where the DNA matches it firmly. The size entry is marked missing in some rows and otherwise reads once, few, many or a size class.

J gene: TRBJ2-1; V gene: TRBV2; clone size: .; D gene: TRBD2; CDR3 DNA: TGTGCCAGCAGGTCACTAGCGGGGAATGAGCAGTTCTTC; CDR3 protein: CASRSLAGNEQFF
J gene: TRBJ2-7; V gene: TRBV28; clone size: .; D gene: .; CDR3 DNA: TGTGCCAGCAGTTTGGGCAGTCGCTACGAGCAGTACTTC; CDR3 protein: CASSLGSRYEQYF
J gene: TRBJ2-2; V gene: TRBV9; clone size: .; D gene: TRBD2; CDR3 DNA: TGTGCCAGCAGCGCCAGACTAGCCACGAACACCGGGGAGCTGTTTTTT; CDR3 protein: CASSARLATNTGELFF
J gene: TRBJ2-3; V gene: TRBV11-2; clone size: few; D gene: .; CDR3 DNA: TGTGCCAGCAGCTTCCCCGAGGATACGCAGTATTTT; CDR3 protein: CASSFPEDTQYF
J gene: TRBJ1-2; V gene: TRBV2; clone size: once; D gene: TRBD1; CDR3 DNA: TGTGCCAGCAGTGGACAGGGGGTGCAGGGCTACACCTTC; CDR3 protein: CASSGQGVQGYTF
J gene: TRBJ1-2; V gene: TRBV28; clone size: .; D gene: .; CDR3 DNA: TGTGCCAGCGCGACCGGAGCATTCTCTGGCTACACCTTC; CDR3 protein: CASATGAFSGYTF
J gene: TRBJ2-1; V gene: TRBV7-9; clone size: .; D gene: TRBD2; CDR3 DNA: TGTGCCAGCAGCCAAGATAGCGGGAGACGACCCTACAATGAGCAGTTCTTC; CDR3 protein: CASSQDSGRRPYNEQFF
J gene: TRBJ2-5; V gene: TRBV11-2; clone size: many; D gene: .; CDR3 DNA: TGTGCCAGCAGCTTACTGGAGACCCAGTACTTC; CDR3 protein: CASSLLETQYF
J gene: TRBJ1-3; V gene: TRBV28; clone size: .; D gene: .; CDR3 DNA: TGTGCCAGCGGACTAGGAGGGACGGCTGGAAACACCATATATTTT; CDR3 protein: CASGLGGTAGNTIYF
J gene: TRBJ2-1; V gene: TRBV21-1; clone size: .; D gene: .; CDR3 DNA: TGTGCCAGCAGCAAAGCCCCGGGACTTGGGTCCTACAATGAGCAGTTCTTC; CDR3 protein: CASSKAPGLGSYNEQFF
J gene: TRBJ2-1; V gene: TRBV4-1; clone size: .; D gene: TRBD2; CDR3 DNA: TGCGCCAGCAGCCAAGATTATCGCCCGCTAGCGGGGAGGAATGAGCAGTTCTTC; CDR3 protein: CASSQDYRPLAGRNEQFF
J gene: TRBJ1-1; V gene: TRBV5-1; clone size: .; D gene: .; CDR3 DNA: TGCGCCAGCAGCCCGAACGGCCCAGCAATCGAAGCTTTCTTT; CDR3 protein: CASSPNGPAIEAFF
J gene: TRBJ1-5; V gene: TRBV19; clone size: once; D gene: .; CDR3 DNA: TGTGCCAGTAGTACAATCCAGGGGAATCAGCCCCAGCATTTT; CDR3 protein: CASSTIQGNQPQHF
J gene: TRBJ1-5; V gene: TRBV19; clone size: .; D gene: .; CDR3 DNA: TGTGCCAGTACCGATGGGTATAGCAATCAGCCCCAGCATTTT; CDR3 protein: CASTDGYSNQPQHF
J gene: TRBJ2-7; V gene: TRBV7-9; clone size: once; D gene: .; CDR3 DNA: TGTGCCAGCAGCTTAAGTACCACGCACTCCTACGAGCAGTACTTC; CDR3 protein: CASSLSTTHSYEQYF
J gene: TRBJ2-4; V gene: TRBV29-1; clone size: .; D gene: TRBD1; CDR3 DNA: TGCAGCGTGGCCACAGGGGGGACGAAAAACATTCAGTACTTC; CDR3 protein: CSVATGGTKNIQYF
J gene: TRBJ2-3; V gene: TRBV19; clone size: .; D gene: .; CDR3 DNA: TGTGCCAGTGAGGGCGACGGGACTAGCACAGATACGCAGTATTTT; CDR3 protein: CASEGDGTSTDTQYF
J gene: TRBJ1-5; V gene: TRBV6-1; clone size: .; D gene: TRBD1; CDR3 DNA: TGTGCCAGCAGTCCCGTGACAGGGGTCGATCAGCCCCAGCATTTT; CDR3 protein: CASSPVTGVDQPQHF